Listed here are 32 T cell receptor beta chains from one sample, sequenced in a study of cytomegalovirus exposure and HLA in healthy donors. Amplification used 60 Vbeta primers and 13 Jbeta primers. Profiling relied on immunoSEQ multiplex PCR, and the TCRdb table lists in-frame clones only, not all of them. The profile shows around 80,000 clones, about 75% of them singletons. Sequencing was performed on PBMCs. The receptors here all came from a female donor in good health and CMV-seronegative.

This clone has a handful of counts. The gene calls are TRBV6-1 and TRBJ1-1, with a weak D call TRBD1 (5 bases). The CDR3 extends over 12 amino acids. In germline, CDR1 is MNHNS, CDR2 SASEGT. With 8 bases removed from V and 6 bases from J, the gap between germline ends came to 13 bases. The CDR3 bases are TGTGCCAGCGGCCGCCTAGGGGCTGAAGCTTTCTTT. Protein sequence: CASGRLGAEAFF.

The V call is TRBV2, the J call TRBJ2-3; the match to TRBD2 covers 10 bases. The CDR3 length is 15 residues. V dropped 7 bases and J dropped 5; count of bases not matched to a gene: 9. Germline V gene lookup returns CDR1 SNHLY and CDR2 FYNNEI. The chain's CDR3 is CASIRIAGGGDTQYF. DNA for the CDR3: TGTGCCAGCATACGGATAGCGGGGGGTGGAGATACGCAGTATTTT.

There are a few counts of this clone. This chain connects TRBV4-3 to TRBJ1-2; TRBD1 matches at 8 bases. V shed 2 bases, J shed 5 bases, and the junction held 4 bases outside the gene matches. The CDR3 totals 14 residues. The V gene's germline CDR1 is LGHNA and CDR2 YSLEER. This chain's CDR3 is CASSQRTGTYGYTF. The CDR3 DNA reads TGCGCCAGCAGCCAAAGGACAGGGACGTATGGCTACACCTTC.

This clone was observed a few times. The V and J genes are TRBV5-4 and TRBJ1-3; 7 nucleotides agree with TRBD1. CDR3 size: 15 residues. V gave up 1 base and J gave up 0 bases; unmatched junction bases: 1. CDR1 and CDR2 from the germline V gene are SGHNT and YYREEE (reference sequence). The CDR3 coding sequence is TGTGCCAGCAGCTTGCAGGGGGGCTCTGGAAACACCATATATTTT. Amino acid sequence: CASSLQGGSGNTIYF.

V usage is TRBV2 and J usage is TRBJ1-4; 7 bases are a match to TRBD1. The CDR3 is 14 residues long. In germline, CDR1 is SNHLY, CDR2 FYNNEI. V was pared by 4 bases and J by 3 bases, with 2 bases of the junction left unmatched. CDR3 nucleotide sequence: TGTGCCAGCAGTGCCGGGACAGCTAATGAAAAACTGTTTTTT. This codes for CASSAGTANEKLFF.

The CDR3, as DNA: TGTGCCAGCTCACCATGGCTAGCGGGGGACAATGAGCAGTTCTTC. Its protein product is CASSPWLAGDNEQFF. The rearrangement joins TRBV18 to TRBJ2-1; 10 bases map to TRBD2. Per germline, CDR1 KGHSH and CDR2 LQKENI. This CDR3 comprises 15 residues. The V gene end was trimmed by 2 bases and the J gene end by 5 bases; junction bases not matched to a gene: 3. Variable domain in full (rest from reference TRBV18 and TRBJ2-1): NAGVMQNPRHLVRRRGQEARLRCSPMKGHSHVYWYRQLPEEGLKFMVYLQKENIIDESGMPKERFSAEFPKEGPSILRIQQVVRGDSAAYFCASSPWLAGDNEQFFGPGTRLTVL.

The CDR3 region has the DNA TGTGCCAGCAGTTTAGAACAGGGGGTAGGGTTTAGAAGCGCACTGTTTTTT. This translates into CASSLEQGVGFRSALFF. This chain uses TRBV28 with TRBJ1-4, with TRBD1 matching over 8 bases. Germline V gene lookup returns CDR1 MDHEN and CDR2 SYDVKM. With V trimmed by 2 bases and J by 13 bases, 18 bases remained unmatched. This CDR3 spans 17 amino acids.

V is TRBV6-1 and J is TRBJ1-2, with D hard to call. Trimming removed 2 bases at V and 2 bases at J, with 9 bases between. Germline V gives CDR1 MNHNS, CDR2 SASEGT. CDR3 length: 14 amino acids. The CDR3 DNA reads TGTGCCAGCAGTGAAATAGGAGAAAACTATGGCTACACCTTC. This gives the protein CASSEIGENYGYTF.

On this clone: Relative to the germline gene, one junction end is altered; a read error may explain this. The J gene is TRBJ1-1, the V gene TRBV7-9; maybe TRBD1 (5 bases). The CDR3 sequence is 18 residues long. Germline V gene lookup returns CDR1 SEHNR and CDR2 FQNEAQ (reference sequence). This chain's CDR3 is CASGLAPGQGGMNTEAFF. The CDR3 DNA sequence: TGTGCCAGCGGCTTAGCGCCGGGGCAGGGAGGAATGAACACTGAAGCTTTCTTT.

The chain joins TRBV7-2 to TRBJ2-3; weak D call: TRBD1 (5 bases). The CDR3 covers 14 residues. Trimming removed 2 bases at V and 0 bases at J, with 6 bases between. Germline V gene sequence: CDR1 SGHTA, CDR2 FQGNSA. The CDR3 spells CASSLRQSTDTQYF. The CDR3 nucleotides are TGTGCCAGCAGCTTACGACAGAGCACAGATACGCAGTATTTT.

The chain employs TRBV14 and TRBJ1-2, with D unclear. The CDR3 totals 15 residues. Germline CDR1 SGHDN, CDR2 FVKESK. Trimming removed 2 bases at V and 4 bases at J, with 14 bases between. The CDR3 region is CASSQHEGFGYGYTF. Here the CDR3 DNA reads TGTGCCAGCAGCCAACACGAGGGTTTTGGCTATGGCTACACCTTC.

J is TRBJ2-1 and V is TRBV5-6; weak D call: TRBD2 (7 bases). V was trimmed by 6 bases and J by 5 bases, leaving 21 bases between them. The germline CDR1 and CDR2 sequences are SGHDT and YYEEEE. The CDR3 runs 16 residues. The CDR3 sequence is CASNSNPGGPHNEQFF. The CDR3 bases are TGTGCCAGCAACTCGAATCCCGGGGGGCCCCACAATGAGCAGTTCTTC.

This clone was recorded once. The chain is built from TRBV7-8 and TRBJ2-2; 11 nucleotides align to TRBD2. After removal of 6 bases from V and 4 bases from J, the junction contained 10 bases not matched to a gene. Germline V gene sequence: CDR1 SGHVS, CDR2 FQNEAQ. The length of the CDR3 is 17 residues. The CDR3, as DNA: TGTGCCAGCAGACAAGGCCCGGGACTAGCGGCCACCGGGGAGCTGTTTTTT. This sequence encodes CASRQGPGLAATGELFF.

The rearrangement links TRBV7-8 to TRBJ2-1, with TRBD2 matching 14 bases. CDR1 is SGHVS and CDR2 is FQNEAQ in the germline V gene. With 1 base clipped from V and 0 bases from J, the junction kept 5 bases outside the gene matches. This CDR3 is 19 amino acids long. The CDR3 is CASSLGLAGGSSSYNEQFF. The CDR3 DNA follows: TGTGCCAGCAGCTTAGGACTAGCGGGGGGGTCAAGCTCCTACAATGAGCAGTTCTTC.

This rearrangement joins TRBV6-5 to TRBJ1-1; D unresolved. Germline-derived CDR1 and CDR2 are MNHEY and SVGAGI. CDR3 length equals 15 residues. The V end lost 0 bases, the J end lost 4 bases, and 12 bases lay between the germline ends. CDR3 DNA sequence: TGTGCCAGCAGTTACTCGGCTTGGGAGGGCACTGAAGCTTTCTTT. Amino acids: CASSYSAWEGTEAFF.

The chain couples TRBV5-6 to TRBJ2-3, with D tentatively TRBD2 (5 bases). The CDR3 contains 13 residues. Germline V gene data show CDR1 as SGHDT and CDR2 as YYEEEE. V lost 4 bases to trimming and J lost 6 bases, with 12 bases between them. This CDR3 reads CASSQWLADTQYF. In DNA form, the CDR3 reads TGTGCCAGCAGCCAGTGGTTAGCGGATACGCAGTATTTT.

The gene calls are TRBV7-2 and TRBJ2-1; 8 nucleotides line up with TRBD2. With 3 bases clipped from V and 5 bases from J, the junction kept 3 bases outside the gene matches. CDR3 length: 14 amino acids. Germline-derived CDR1 and CDR2 are SGHTA and FQGNSA. In DNA form, the CDR3 reads TGTGCCAGCAGCTTGTCCGGGAGGGACAATGAGCAGTTCTTC. It translates to CASSLSGRDNEQFF.

This clone appeared once. This sequence joins TRBV5-6 and TRBJ2-3; 10 bases line up with TRBD2. This CDR3 has 17 amino acids. After removal of 0 bases from V and 0 bases from J, the junction contained 4 bases not matched to a gene. Germline CDR1 is SGHDT and CDR2 is YYEEEE. The DNA of the CDR3 is TGTGCCAGCAGCTTGGCCCGGACTAGCGGTAGCACAGATACGCAGTATTTT. Protein product: CASSLARTSGSTDTQYF.

J is TRBJ1-5 and V is TRBV28; TRBD1 matches at 7 bases. V dropped 5 bases and J dropped 6; count of bases not matched to a gene: 7. The CDR3 consists of 14 residues. Germline CDR1 MDHEN, CDR2 SYDVKM. CDR3 nucleotide sequence: TGTGCCAGCAGTCCCGGACAGGAGGGTCAGCCCCAGCATTTT. Translating it yields CASSPGQEGQPQHF.

CDR3 sequence: CATSRNTGLVYEQYF. CDR3 DNA sequence: TGTGCCACCAGCAGGAACACAGGACTAGTCTACGAGCAGTACTTC. The chain recombines TRBV15 with TRBJ2-7; the match to TRBD2 covers 7 bases. V lost 3 bases to trimming and J lost 3 bases; unmatched junction nucleotides: 8. CDR1 and CDR2 (germline): LNHNV, YYDKDF (reference sequence). This CDR3 has 15 amino acids.

The chain is built from TRBV28 and TRBJ1-5, with no clear D. The germline V and J ends were trimmed by 8 bases and 4 bases, with 9 bases remaining between them. CDR1 MDHEN and CDR2 SYDVKM come from the germline V gene. The CDR3 spans 12 residues. The CDR3 region is CASSAGNQPQHF. For the CDR3, the DNA is TGTGCCAGCTCAGCAGGAAATCAGCCCCAGCATTTT.

The chain links TRBV29-1 to TRBJ2-2; 12 nucleotides agree with TRBD2. CDR1 SQVTM and CDR2 ANQGSEA come from the germline V gene. The CDR3 consists of 13 residues. V shed 7 bases and J 4 bases; nucleotides not matched to a gene: 1. CDR3 bases: TGCAGCGGGGGACTAGCGGGCACCGGGGAGCTGTTTTTT. The encoded protein is CSGGLAGTGELFF.

The CDR3 protein is CASGLAPAVLYEQYF. DNA of the CDR3: TGTGCTAGTGGTTTGGCCCCGGCGGTCCTCTACGAGCAGTACTTC. The chain links TRBV12-5 to TRBJ2-7; D is unclear. The CDR3 runs 15 residues. From germline, CDR1 is LGHNT and CDR2 FRNRAP. Trimming left V 1 base short and J 3 bases short, with 13 bases between.

This clone was found a few times. The V gene is TRBV7-9, the J gene TRBJ2-1; D is perhaps TRBD1 (7 bases). Germline CDR1 SEHNR, CDR2 FQNEAQ (reference sequence). Trimming cost V 5 bases and J 1 base, with 18 bases left between them. This CDR3 contains 17 residues. CDR3 loop: CASSPGGWGLSYNEQFF. CDR3 DNA sequence: TGTGCCAGCAGCCCAGGGGGGTGGGGGCTATCCTACAATGAGCAGTTCTTC.

The V gene is TRBV7-2, the J gene TRBJ2-1; TRBD2 matches 10 bases. The germline CDR1 and CDR2 sequences are SGHTA and FQGNSA. The CDR3 runs 18 residues. V shed 3 bases, J shed 0 bases, and the junction held 8 bases outside the gene matches. CDR3 coding DNA: TGTGCCAGCAGCTTGGGGCTACTAGCGGGGAGCTCCTACAATGAGCAGTTCTTC. Protein sequence: CASSLGLLAGSSYNEQFF.

The sample holds a few counts of this clone. The rearrangement links TRBV19 to TRBJ1-4; a weak D match, TRBD1 (5 bases). Deletions cut 4 bases from V and 0 bases from J, with 18 bases between. This CDR3 is 18 amino acids long. Germline values: CDR1 LNHDA, CDR2 SQIVND (reference sequence). The CDR3 spells CASSTAGVGGATNEKLFF. The CDR3, as DNA: TGTGCCAGTAGTACCGCGGGGGTAGGAGGGGCAACTAATGAAAAACTGTTTTTT. The complete variable domain, with remaining parts taken from reference TRBV19 and TRBJ1-4, reads DGGITQSPKYLFRKEGQNVTLSCEQNLNHDAMYWYRQDPGQGLRLIYYSQIVNDFQKGDIAEGYSVSREKKESFPLTVTSAQKNPTAFYLCASSTAGVGGATNEKLFFGSGTQLSVL.

The chain is built from TRBV6-5 and TRBJ2-7; perhaps TRBD2 as D (6 bases). CDR1 and CDR2 from the germline V gene are MNHEY and SVGAGI. V was cut by 6 bases and J by 5 bases, with 11 bases left in between. This CDR3 is built from 12 residues. CDR3 residues: CASSRERDEQYF. The CDR3 DNA reads TGTGCCAGCAGCCGCGAGCGGGACGAGCAGTACTTC.

The rearrangement uses TRBV14 and TRBJ1-1; no clear D gene. V dropped 4 bases and J dropped 11 bases, with 14 bases sitting between them. The CDR3 has 12 residues. Germline assignment: CDR1 SGHDN and CDR2 FVKESK. The CDR3 region has the DNA TGTGCCAGCAGCCGGTATAGTTTCCGGGCTTTCTTT. Amino acid sequence: CASSRYSFRAFF.

The rearrangement links TRBV5-1 to TRBJ1-1; TRBD1 aligns across 7 bases. The CDR3 covers 13 residues. The germline gives CDR1 SGHRS, CDR2 YFSETQ. V lost 9 bases and J lost 0; bases outside the gene matches: 5. The DNA of the CDR3 is TGCGCCACCACGACAGGGCTGAACACTGAAGCTTTCTTT. It codes for CATTTGLNTEAFF.

The chain links TRBV5-6 to TRBJ2-3; D is undetermined. This CDR3 comprises 18 residues. From germline, CDR1 is SGHDT and CDR2 YYEEEE. Trimming pared 0 bases from V and 0 bases from J, leaving 17 bases between. The CDR3 nucleotides read TGTGCCAGCAGCTTGGTCCGGGTCGGCTCCGCTAGCACAGATACGCAGTATTTT. Protein sequence: CASSLVRVGSASTDTQYF.

Notes on this clone: Other DNA sequences in the sample encode the same CDR3. The chain employs TRBV30 and TRBJ1-6; 9 bases map to TRBD1. This CDR3 is built from 13 residues. V trimming: 4 bases; J trimming: 8 bases; junction bases outside the gene matches: 3. Germline V lookup: CDR1 GTSNPN, CDR2 SVGIG (reference sequence). The CDR3 is CAWMGQGDSPLHF. The CDR3 bases are TGTGCCTGGATGGGACAGGGTGATTCACCCCTCCACTTT.

The V call is TRBV2, the J call TRBJ1-1; 8 bases are shared with TRBD1. Germline trimming cut 7 bases from V and 6 bases from J; bases unmatched to any gene: 13. Germline values: CDR1 SNHLY, CDR2 FYNNEI. This CDR3 has 15 amino acids. This CDR3 is CASTMGGYRGAEAFF. CDR3 DNA: TGTGCCAGCACCATGGGGGGGTACAGGGGGGCTGAAGCTTTCTTT.